This record concerns one T cell receptor beta chain sequence. The CDR3 length is 12 residues. The germline V and J ends were trimmed by 7 bases and 6 bases, with 13 bases remaining between them. Germline-derived CDR1 and CDR2 are SNHLY and FYNNEI. This sample was taken from a study of shared clonotypes between healthy human individuals. Per the original methods: As immunoSEQ supplied junction-only sequences (without quality scores), filtering differed. Assay: immunoSEQ multiplex PCR; the TCRdb copy retains only in-frame clones and omits some. That table gives V, J and clone size, and the DNA gave D and trimming. The profile shows more than 550,000 clones, 72% of them singletons.

This chain connects TRBV2 to TRBJ2-7; perhaps D is TRBD1 or TRBD2 (6 bases each). The sequence was collected from a woman aged 30 to 39 in good health. Source material: memory CD4+ T cells sorted from blood. Subset of the sample: CD45RA-negative fraction. The CDR3 DNA reads TGTGCCAGCACCGAGGGGGGATCCGAGCAGTACTTC. As protein: CASTEGGSEQYF.